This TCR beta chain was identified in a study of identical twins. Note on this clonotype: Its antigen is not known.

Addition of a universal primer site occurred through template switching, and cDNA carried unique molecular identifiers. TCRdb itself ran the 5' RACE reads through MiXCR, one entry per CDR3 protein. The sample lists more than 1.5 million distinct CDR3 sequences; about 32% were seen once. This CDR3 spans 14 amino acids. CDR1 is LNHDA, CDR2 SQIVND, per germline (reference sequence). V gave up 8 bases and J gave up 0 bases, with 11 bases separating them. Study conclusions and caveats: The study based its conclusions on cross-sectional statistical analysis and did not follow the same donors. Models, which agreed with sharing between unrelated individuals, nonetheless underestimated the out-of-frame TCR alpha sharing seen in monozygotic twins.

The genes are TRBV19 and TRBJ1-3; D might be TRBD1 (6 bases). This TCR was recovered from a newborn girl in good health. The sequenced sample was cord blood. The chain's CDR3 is CASRTANSGNTIYF. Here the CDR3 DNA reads TGTGCCAGTCGGACAGCCAACTCTGGAAACACCATATATTTT.